The following is a T cell receptor (beta chain) sequence with its context. Antigen unknown. This record belongs to a study of T-cell reconstitution after alpha-beta-depleted transplantation in children. Study-wide findings and caveats: About two months after transplant, alpha-beta T cells reportedly came from several hundred expanded graft clones. Newly produced T cells mostly provided counts and TCRbeta diversity after one year, as hyperexpanded clones declined. The origin of high day-60 TCRbeta diversity in some patients lay in surviving recipient T cells and thymic progenitors.

Unique molecular identifiers were incorporated into the prepared TCRbeta library. In TCRdb, the PCR reads were re-called with MiXCR into one record per CDR3 protein. Among around 450,000 distinct CDR3 sequences listed, over 40% were seen once. CDR3 length equals 16 residues. The germline CDR1 and CDR2 sequences are KGHSH and LQKENI. The ends were cut back, 4 bases at V and 2 bases at J, with 15 bases in the middle. The chain carries TRBV18 and TRBJ2-1, with D possibly matching TRBD1 (6 bases). This clonotype originated in a girl aged 2 to 10 with aplastic anemia, due to receive a stem cell transplant. The sample was PBMCs, taken before TCRalphabeta/CD19-depleted stem cell transplant. The CDR3 spells CASSHLGQGTYNEQFF. The DNA for the CDR3 is TGTGCCAGCTCACACCTTGGTCAGGGGACCTACAATGAGCAGTTCTTC.